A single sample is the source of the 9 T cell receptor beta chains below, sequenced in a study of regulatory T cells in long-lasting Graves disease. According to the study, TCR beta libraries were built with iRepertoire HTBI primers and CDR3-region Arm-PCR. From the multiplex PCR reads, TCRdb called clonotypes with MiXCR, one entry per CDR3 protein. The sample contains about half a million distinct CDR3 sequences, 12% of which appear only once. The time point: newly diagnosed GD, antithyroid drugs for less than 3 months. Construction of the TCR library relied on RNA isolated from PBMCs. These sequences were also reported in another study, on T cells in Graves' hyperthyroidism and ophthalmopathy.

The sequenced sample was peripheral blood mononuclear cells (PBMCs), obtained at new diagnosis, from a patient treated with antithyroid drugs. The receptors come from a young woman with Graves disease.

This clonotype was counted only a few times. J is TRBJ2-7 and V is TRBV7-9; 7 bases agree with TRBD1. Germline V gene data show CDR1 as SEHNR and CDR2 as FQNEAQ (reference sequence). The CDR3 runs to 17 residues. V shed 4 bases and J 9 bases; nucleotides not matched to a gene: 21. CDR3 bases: TGTGCCAGCAGCTCATACCCCGGACAGGAGGTTTTATCCGGGCAGTACTTC. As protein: CASSSYPGQEVLSGQYF. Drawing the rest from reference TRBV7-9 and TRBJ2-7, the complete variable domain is DTGVSQNPRHKITKRGQNVTFRCDPISEHNRLYWYRQTLGQGPEFLTYFQNEAQLEKSRLLSDRFSAERPKGSFSTLEIQRTEQGDSAMYLCASSSYPGQEVLSGQYFGPGTRLTVT.

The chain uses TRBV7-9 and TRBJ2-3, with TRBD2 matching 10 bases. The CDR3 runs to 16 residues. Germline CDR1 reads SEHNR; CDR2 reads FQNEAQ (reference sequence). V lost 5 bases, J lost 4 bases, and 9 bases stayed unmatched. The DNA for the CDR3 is TGTGCCAGCAGCCCGACTAGCGGGCGAGGTCCAGATACGCAGTATTTT. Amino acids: CASSPTSGRGPDTQYF.

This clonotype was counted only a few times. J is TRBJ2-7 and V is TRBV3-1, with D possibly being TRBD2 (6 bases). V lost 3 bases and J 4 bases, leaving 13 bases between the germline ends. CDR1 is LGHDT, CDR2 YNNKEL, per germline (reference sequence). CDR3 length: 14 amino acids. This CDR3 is CASSHLGSGYEQYF. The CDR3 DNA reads TGTGCCAGCAGCCATCTCGGGAGCGGGTACGAGCAGTACTTC.

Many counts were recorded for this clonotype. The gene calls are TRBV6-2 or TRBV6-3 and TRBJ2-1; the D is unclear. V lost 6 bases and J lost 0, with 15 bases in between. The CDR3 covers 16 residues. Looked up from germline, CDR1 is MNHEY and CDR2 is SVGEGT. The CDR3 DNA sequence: TGTGCCAGCAGACCCGGTCGACCACTCTCCTACAATGAGCAGTTCTTC. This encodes CASRPGRPLSYNEQFF.

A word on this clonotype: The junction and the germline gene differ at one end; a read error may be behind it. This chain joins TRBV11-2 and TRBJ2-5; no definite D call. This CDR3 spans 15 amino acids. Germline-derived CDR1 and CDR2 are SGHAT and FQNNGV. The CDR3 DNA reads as TGTGTCAGCAGCTTTGGCTATGGTTACCAAGAGACCCAGTACTTC. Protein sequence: CVSSFGYGYQETQYF.

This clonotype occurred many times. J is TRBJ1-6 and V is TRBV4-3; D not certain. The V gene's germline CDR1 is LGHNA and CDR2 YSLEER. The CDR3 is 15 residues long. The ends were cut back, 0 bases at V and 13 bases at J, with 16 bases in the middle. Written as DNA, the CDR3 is TGCGCCAGCAGCCAAGATTATCGTTCGGTTATGCCCCTCCACTTT. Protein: CASSQDYRSVMPLHF.

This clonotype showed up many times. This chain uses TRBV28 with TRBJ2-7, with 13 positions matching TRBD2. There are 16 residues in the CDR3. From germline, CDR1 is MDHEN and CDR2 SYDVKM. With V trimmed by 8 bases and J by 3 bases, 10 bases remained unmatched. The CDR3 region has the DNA TGTGCCAGCCAGGGGGCTGGGACTAGCGGGGTCTACGAGCAGTACTTC. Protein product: CASQGAGTSGVYEQYF.

The CDR3 spells CASSQLAGTGVNSPLHF. The DNA of the CDR3 is TGCGCCAGCAGCCAACTAGCCGGGACAGGGGTCAATTCACCCCTCCACTTT. The chain has TRBV4-3 and TRBJ1-6; 10 bases agree with TRBD1. The J segment lost 7 bases and the V segment lost 2 bases, leaving 8 bases of the junction unmatched. The CDR3 extends over 17 amino acids. Germline values: CDR1 LGHNA, CDR2 YSLEER.

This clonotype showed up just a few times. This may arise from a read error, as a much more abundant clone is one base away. The CDR3 loop is CAGSRISYEQYF. The CDR3 nucleotides read TGTGCCGGCAGCCGCATCTCCTACGAGCAGTACTTC. This chain links TRBV3-1 with TRBJ2-7; no definite D call. Germline loops: CDR1 LGHDT, CDR2 YNNKEL (reference sequence). The CDR3 consists of 12 residues.